A selection of T cell receptor beta chains follows, all from one sample in a study of T cell responses to AZD1222 COVID-19 vaccine. Method: immunoSEQ multiplex PCR; TCRdb's copy keeps in-frame clones and lacks some. The sample has approximately 93,000 clones, approximately 90% seen once; the top ten hold 5% to 6%. The sample was peripheral blood, taken 28 days after the second AZD1222 dose. The receptors were sampled from an adult who received the AZD1222 COVID-19 vaccine. Both conserved end residues are trimmed from each CDR3. Where a row states a size, it is once, few, many or the class of an expanded clone; other rows omit it.

>TRBV27|-
ASSYGGATGEQY
>TRBV7-2|-
ASSSTGSANYGYT
>TRBV19|once
ASSTRTGYQETQY
>TRBV6-2/TRBV6-3|-
ASSYVGTHRL
>TRBV11-1|-
ASSLVDTEAF
>TRBV29-1|-
SAGTANLYEQY
>TRBV28|-
ASSIGYTGELF
>TRBV11-3|-
ASSLEVAAYNSPLH
>TRBV23-1|-
ASPGLPGNTIY
>TRBV11-2|once
ASSLGSGGRYNEQF
>TRBV30|-
AWSLQGAVLF
>TRBV5-6|-
ASSGTGGPSH
>TRBV28|-
ASHPPWENYGYT
>TRBV5-1|-
ASSPEGGTWEGYT
>TRBV7-6|-
ASSLGQGWNTEAF
>TRBV3-1/TRBV3-2|-
ASSQVGGAALETQY
>TRBV6-5|-
ASSYSTSNYGYT
>TRBV3-1/TRBV3-2|-
ASSPTSGGAADTQY
>TRBV7-6|-
ASSSSSRGLNSPLH
>TRBV19|-
ASSIKGTVSYEQY
>TRBV28|-
ASTASNSPLH
>TRBV3-1/TRBV3-2|-
ASSQDGWGGSYNEQF
>TRBV5-4|-
ASGQDRKNTEAF
>TRBV12-5|-
ASGLGVERSNQPQH
>TRBV10-1|-
ASSVSPSGGQETQY
>TRBV28|-
ASSPGGLNTEAF
>TRBV11-1|-
ASSLSITEGNYGYT
>TRBV27|-
ASSRDSYEQY
>TRBV19|once
ATTEGAGNEQF
>TRBV5-1|-
ASSSAAGGLNEQF
>TRBV6-6|-
ASLGQGDEQY
>TRBV9|few
ASSVWGIQPQH
>TRBV7-9|-
ASSSAEIYNSPLH
>TRBV3-1/TRBV3-2|-
ASSQLKGREF
>TRBV2|-
ASTRGNQPQH
>TRBV19|-
ASKTQGFNTEAF
>TRBV4-1|-
ASSQGFGRSQPQH
>TRBV5-1|-
ASTGGTEAF
>TRBV27|-
ASSKRTGEKLF
>TRBV5-1|-
ASSSAGRTDTQY
>TRBV19|-
ASSPPGQGITEAF
>TRBV10-2|-
ASRDTGGANYGYT
>TRBV18|-
ASSPNVDYGYT
>TRBV4-1|-
ASSSGWGSSYEQY
>TRBV7-8|-
ASSSEEQIKH
>TRBV11-2|-
ASSSQGSSYNEQF
>TRBV5-6|-
ASSFGTEYNEQF